The rows below give T cell receptor beta chains drawn from one sample of a study of T cells in localized non-small cell lung cancer. Data came from immunoSEQ multiplex PCR; TCRdb stores just in-frame clones and leaves some out. The sample shows about 77,000 clones, 88% of them seen only once. Sequences were derived from peripheral blood, sampled before any cancer treatment. The receptors derive from a woman aged 35-70 years with stage I squamous cell lung carcinoma. Both conserved end residues are part of each CDR3. A D gene is named only where the DNA matches it firmly. Only part of the rows carry a size: once, few, many, or a class if the clone is expanded.

>TRBJ1-2|TRBV9|-|-
CASSPRGGHYGYTF
TGTGCCAGCAGCCCCCGGGGGGGGCACTATGGCTACACCTTC
>TRBJ2-1|TRBV7-8|TRBD2|-
CASSLLGRLAGGPYNEQFF
TGTGCCAGCAGCTTATTGGGAAGACTAGCGGGGGGGCCTTACAATGAGCAGTTCTTC
>TRBJ1-1|TRBV28|-|-
CASRPLQGNTEAFF
TGTGCCAGCAGGCCCCTTCAGGGGAACACTGAAGCTTTCTTT
>TRBJ1-5|TRBV7-2|TRBD1|-
CASSPRGQGFYQPQHF
TGTGCCAGCAGCCCTAGAGGACAGGGCTTTTACCAGCCCCAGCATTTT
>TRBJ2-3|TRBV7-2|TRBD2|-
CASSLESSGGRDTQYF
TGTGCCAGCAGCTTAGAGAGTAGCGGGGGGCGGGATACGCAGTATTTT
>TRBJ1-3|TRBV2|-|-
CASSGGSGNTIYF
TGTGCCAGCAGTGGGGGCTCTGGAAACACCATATATTTT
>TRBJ2-1|TRBV19|TRBD2|-
CASSISFSGALLEQFF
TGTGCCAGTAGTATATCGTTTAGCGGGGCTTTGCTGGAGCAGTTCTTC
>TRBJ1-2|TRBV7-2|-|-
CASSFMESYGYTF
TGTGCCAGCAGCTTTATGGAGAGCTATGGCTACACCTTC
>TRBJ2-7|TRBV5-1|-|-
CASSPRTGESPEQYF
TGCGCCAGCAGCCCCCGGACGGGAGAATCTCCCGAGCAGTACTTC
>TRBJ1-1|TRBV5-4|-|-
CASSPAGAGGNTEAFF
TGTGCCAGCAGCCCCGCGGGGGCGGGAGGAAACACTGAAGCTTTCTTT
>TRBJ1-2|TRBV30|-|-
CAWSVEHYGYTF
TGTGCCTGGAGTGTTGAGCACTATGGCTACACCTTC
>TRBJ2-7|TRBV27|-|-
CASSLSPGTTPSYEQYF
TGTGCCAGCAGTTTATCCCCCGGGACAACCCCATCCTACGAGCAGTACTTC
>TRBJ2-1|TRBV4-2|-|-
CASSQGVQGRDEQFF
TGTGCCAGCAGCCAAGGGGTGCAGGGAAGAGATGAGCAGTTCTTC
>TRBJ2-7|TRBV6-6|-|-
CASRKRQAAYEQYF
TGTGCCAGCAGGAAGAGACAGGCAGCCTACGAGCAGTACTTC
>TRBJ2-6|TRBV29-1|-|-
CSVSAVGGRGVLSGANVLTF
TGCAGCGTTTCCGCGGTTGGGGGGCGAGGGGTATTGTCTGGGGCCAACGTCCTGACTTTC
>TRBJ1-6|TRBV19|-|-
CASSPPGPYSPLHF
TGTGCCAGTTCCCCCCCGGGACCTTATTCACCCCTCCACTTT
>TRBJ1-2|TRBV5-1|-|-
CASSLLSTGDYTF
TGCGCCAGCAGCTTGCTGTCCACCGGAGATTACACCTTC
>TRBJ1-4|TRBV9|TRBD1|-
CASSVGGQPAEKLFF
TGTGCCAGCAGCGTAGGGGGACAGCCCGCCGAAAAACTGTTTTTT
>TRBJ1-1|TRBV18|TRBD1|-
CASSRQDRGVEAFF
TGTGCCAGCTCACGACAGGACAGGGGGGTCGAAGCTTTCTTT
>TRBJ1-5|TRBV6-6|TRBD1|-
CAIGQGISNQPQHF
TGTGCCATAGGACAGGGAATAAGTAATCAGCCCCAGCATTTT
>TRBJ1-2|TRBV30|-|-
CAWSVSGKGYTF
TGTGCCTGGAGTGTATCAGGCAAAGGCTACACCTTC
>TRBJ1-5|TRBV6-5|-|-
CASKQGNQPQHF
TGTGCCAGCAAACAGGGTAATCAGCCCCAGCATTTT
>TRBJ2-1|TRBV30|-|once
CAWSVISHNEQFF
TGTGCCTGGAGTGTAATTTCCCACAATGAGCAGTTCTTC
>TRBJ2-5|TRBV7-9|TRBD1|-
CASSERGGHQETQYF
TGTGCCAGCAGCGAAAGAGGGGGCCACCAAGAGACCCAGTACTTC
>TRBJ1-1|TRBV9|TRBD1|-
CASSARQGAAEAFF
TGTGCCAGCAGCGCCAGACAGGGGGCCGCTGAAGCTTTCTTT
>TRBJ1-3|TRBV11-2|TRBD1|-
CASSRTDRGHSGYTIYF
TGTGCCAGCAGCCGAACCGACAGGGGGCATTCAGGGTACACCATATATTTT
>TRBJ1-1|TRBV5-1|-|-
CASSLLESDTEAFF
TGCGCCAGCAGCCTCCTCGAGTCTGACACTGAAGCTTTCTTT
>TRBJ2-7|TRBV27|TRBD2|-
CASSPLAGYEQYF
TGTGCCAGCAGTCCCCTAGCGGGATACGAGCAGTACTTC
>TRBJ1-2|TRBV7-8|-|-
CASSLVQHLDGYGYTF
TGTGCCAGCAGCTTAGTGCAACACCTCGACGGCTATGGCTACACCTTC
>TRBJ2-7|TRBV9|-|-
CASSVALNRAEQYF
TGTGCCAGCAGCGTAGCTTTGAACCGCGCCGAGCAGTACTTC
>TRBJ2-2|TRBV27|TRBD2|-
CASSLRGSNTGELFF
TGTGCCAGCAGTTTGCGGGGGTCGAACACCGGGGAGCTGTTTTTT
>TRBJ1-2|TRBV30|TRBD1|-
CAWRRGQQTYGYTF
TGTGCCTGGAGGAGGGGACAGCAGACCTATGGCTACACCTTC
>TRBJ1-1|TRBV14|TRBD1|-
CASSSPGQGLNTEAFF
TGTGCCAGCAGTTCCCCGGGACAGGGGTTGAACACTGAAGCTTTCTTT
>TRBJ1-2|TRBV11-2|-|-
CASSPEGVIYGYTF
TGTGCCAGCAGCCCTGAAGGGGTTATCTATGGCTACACCTTC
>TRBJ1-2|TRBV5-1|-|-
CASSLAAGRIDGYTF
TGCGCCAGCAGCTTGGCCGCAGGGAGGATAGATGGCTACACCTTC
>TRBJ2-2|TRBV11-3|-|-
CASSLDRVGELFF
TGTGCCAGCAGCTTAGATCGGGTCGGGGAGCTGTTTTTT
>TRBJ2-1|TRBV11-2|-|-
CASSLEWWAKGGEQFF
TGTGCCAGCAGCTTAGAGTGGTGGGCTAAAGGTGGTGAGCAGTTCTTC
>TRBJ1-2|TRBV6-1|-|-
CASSEGTYGYTF
TGTGCCAGCAGTGAGGGGACCTATGGCTACACCTTC
>TRBJ2-7|TRBV6-5|TRBD1|-
CASSYSKQGAYEQYF
TGTGCCAGCAGTTACTCGAAACAGGGGGCCTACGAGCAGTACTTC
>TRBJ1-6|TRBV30|TRBD1|once
CACWDRGLRSPLHF
TGTGCCTGTTGGGACAGGGGGCTTCGGTCACCCCTCCACTTT
>TRBJ1-1|TRBV6-5|TRBD1|-
CASSWDRGTEAFF
TGTGCCAGCAGTTGGGACAGGGGGACTGAAGCTTTCTTT
>TRBJ1-4|TRBV4-2|TRBD1|-
CASSQETGLSLNEKLFF
TGTGCCAGCAGCCAAGAGACAGGGTTGAGTCTTAATGAAAAACTGTTTTTT
>TRBJ1-2|TRBV9|-|few
CASSVDNYNYGYTF
TGTGCCAGCAGCGTAGACAATTATAACTATGGCTACACCTTC
>TRBJ1-5|TRBV30|TRBD1|-
CAWSVRQGLHF
TGTGCCTGGAGTGTACGACAGGGGTTACATTTT
>TRBJ1-4|TRBV4-2|-|-
CASSQGQHNEKLFF
TGTGCCAGCAGCCAAGGACAGCATAATGAAAAACTGTTTTTT
>TRBJ1-2|TRBV7-8|-|once
CASTPASYGGNGYTF
TGTGCCAGCACGCCTGCCTCTTATGGGGGAAATGGCTACACCTTC
>TRBJ1-1|TRBV7-9|-|-
CASSLDRQAAEAFF
TGTGCCAGCAGCTTAGATCGCCAGGCGGCTGAAGCTTTCTTT
>TRBJ2-2|TRBV19|TRBD2|-
CASSIGSGAPGELFF
TGTGCCAGTAGTATTGGGAGCGGGGCACCCGGGGAGCTGTTTTTT
>TRBJ2-7|TRBV7-9|TRBD2|-
CASTPAGGAEGQYF
TGTGCCAGCACCCCAGCGGGAGGGGCGGAGGGGCAGTACTTC
>TRBJ2-3|TRBV30|-|-
CAWSVQDRDTQYF
TGTGCCTGGAGTGTACAGGACCGAGATACGCAGTATTTT
>TRBJ2-7|TRBV7-6|-|once
CASSLEGSNAYEQYF
TGTGCCAGCAGCTTAGAAGGTTCGAATGCCTACGAGCAGTACTTC
>TRBJ1-5|TRBV4-1|-|once
CASSQSSGFSNQPQHF
TGCGCCAGCAGCCAAAGTTCGGGGTTCAGCAATCAGCCCCAGCATTTT
>TRBJ1-2|TRBV6-6|-|-
CASSSNEQLYGYTF
TGTGCCAGCAGTTCTAATGAACAGCTATATGGCTACACCTTC